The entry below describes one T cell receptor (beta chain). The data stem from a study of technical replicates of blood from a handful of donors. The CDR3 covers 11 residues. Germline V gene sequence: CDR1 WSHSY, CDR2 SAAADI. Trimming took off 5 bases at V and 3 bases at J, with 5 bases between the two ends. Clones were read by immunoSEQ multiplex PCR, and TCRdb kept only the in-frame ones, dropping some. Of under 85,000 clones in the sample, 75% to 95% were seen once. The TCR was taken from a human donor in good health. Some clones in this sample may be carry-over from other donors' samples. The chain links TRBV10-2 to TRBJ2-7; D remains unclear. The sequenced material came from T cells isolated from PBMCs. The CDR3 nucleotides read TGCGCCAGCAGTCCCAGCTACGAGCAGTACTTC. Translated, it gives CASSPSYEQYF.